This TCR beta chain was captured by sequencing in a study of T cell repertoires in cytomegalovirus infection (dated by TCRdb to about 2019). Regarding the study in general: Recently identified HLA-C-restricted CMV epitopes, whose presentation resists viral immunomodulation, were targeted by peptide stimulations together with well-studied HLA-B-restricted epitopes. Because public TCR beta signatures pointed to carriage of CMV infection together with the matching HLA type, the HLA type of each donor mattered for the analysis. Findings and caveats that apply to the study as a whole: The ex vivo response was dominated by HLA-C-restricted CMV-specific TCR beta clonotypes, which also provided the single most frequent clonotype in two of eight donors. In both this cohort and an independent cohort of 352 donors, the cumulative frequency of public TCR beta family members distinguished carriers of CMV infection plus the relevant HLA type.

Sample treatment or condition, as interpreted from the label and publication: in vitro stimulation with specific CMV peptide epitopes to enrich CMV-specific T cells. The CDR3, cysteine through phenylalanine, is 16 amino acids long. Only CDR3 DNA remains: 48 bases, in frame from the first base. Via the germline V gene, CDR1 is SGHRS and CDR2 YFSETQ. After removal of 4 bases from V and 9 bases from J, the junction retains 14 bases not matched to a gene. In regard to this clonotype: The antigen it binds to is not known. Within one base of it there is no much larger clone, and no base qualities were kept.

Sequencing took place on an Illumina HiSeq 1500. The raw public data were reprocessed by TCRdb itself: fastp quality trimming at Q25, MiXCR clonotype calling, in-frame beta chains only. A single entry per CDR3 protein holds the most common genes and DNA from its merged rows. The sample has 400,000 to 600,000 distinct CDR3 sequences on record, roughly 42% of them singletons. The ten largest clones capture about 39% of the sample. This clonotype was obtained from a human donor in good health (CMV status not recorded). Some clones in this sample may be carry-over from other donors' samples. The chain is made from TRBV5-1 and TRBJ2-1, with 9 middle bases fitting TRBD2. The sample in question was cultured PBMCs, obtained from culture after CMV antigen stimulation. The nucleotide sequence is TGCGCCAGCAGCCTCGGGTTAGCGGGGGCCGGTGGTGAGCAGTTCTTC. Translated, this is CASSLGLAGAGGEQFF.